This T cell receptor beta chain was recorded in a study of Ad26.COV2.S vaccination and SARS-CoV-2 variants. The wider study: Once, or twice with 56 days between doses, Ad26.COV2.S was given intramuscularly.

The CDR3 totals 18 residues. V lost 4 bases, J lost 4 bases, and 26 bases lay in between. The germline gives CDR1 SGHTS, CDR2 YDEGEE. Treatment in this sample: roughly 20 received Ad26.COV2.S at low or high dose, single or two shots; a few received placebo; per-sample allocation not given. Samples analyzed were those drawn on day 63 after the first vaccine or placebo injection. Assay used: immunoSEQ multiplex PCR; TCRdb lists only in-frame clones, some missing. This sample has approximately 340,000 clones, with about 85% found just once. The receptor comes from a person between 18 and 60 years old who received the Ad26.COV2.S COVID-19 vaccine or a placebo. The chain uses TRBV5-8 and TRBJ1-2, with D hard to call. Sequencing used peripheral blood, obtained in a trial of Ad26.COV2.S vaccine versus placebo. The CDR3 DNA reads TGTGCCAGCAGCACCAGATTGGACCGCCCAAGGCACGGCTATGGCTACACCTTC. It is translated as CASSTRLDRPRHGYGYTF. Variable domain in full (rest from reference TRBV5-8 and TRBJ1-2): EAGVTQSPTHLIKTRGQQATLRCSPISGHTSVYWYQQALGLGLQFLLWYDEGEERNRGNFPPRFSGRQFPNYSSELNVNALELEDSALYLCASSTRLDRPRHGYGYTFGSGTRLTVV.